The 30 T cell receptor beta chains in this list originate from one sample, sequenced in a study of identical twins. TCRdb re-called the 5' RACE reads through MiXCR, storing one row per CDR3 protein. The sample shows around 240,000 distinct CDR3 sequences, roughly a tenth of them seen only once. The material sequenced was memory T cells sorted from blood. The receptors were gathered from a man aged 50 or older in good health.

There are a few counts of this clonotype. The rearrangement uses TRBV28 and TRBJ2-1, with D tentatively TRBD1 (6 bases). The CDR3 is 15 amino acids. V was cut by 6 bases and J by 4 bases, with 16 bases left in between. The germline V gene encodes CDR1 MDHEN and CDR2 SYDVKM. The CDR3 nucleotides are TGTGCCAGCAGCACTCCGGGACAAGGGTACAATGAGCAGTTCTTC. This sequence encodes CASSTPGQGYNEQFF.

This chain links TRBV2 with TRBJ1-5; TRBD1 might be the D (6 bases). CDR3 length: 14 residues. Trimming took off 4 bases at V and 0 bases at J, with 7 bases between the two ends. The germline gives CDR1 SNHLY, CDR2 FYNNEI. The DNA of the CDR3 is TGTGCCAGCAGTGCGGGGGCTAGCAATCAGCCCCAGCATTTT. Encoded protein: CASSAGASNQPQHF.

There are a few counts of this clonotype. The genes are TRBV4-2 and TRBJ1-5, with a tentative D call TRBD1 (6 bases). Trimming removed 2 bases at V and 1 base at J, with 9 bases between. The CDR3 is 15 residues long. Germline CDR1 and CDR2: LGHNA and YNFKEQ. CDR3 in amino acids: CASSQPDRSNQPQHF. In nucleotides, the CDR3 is TGTGCCAGCAGCCAACCCGACAGGAGCAATCAGCCCCAGCATTTT.

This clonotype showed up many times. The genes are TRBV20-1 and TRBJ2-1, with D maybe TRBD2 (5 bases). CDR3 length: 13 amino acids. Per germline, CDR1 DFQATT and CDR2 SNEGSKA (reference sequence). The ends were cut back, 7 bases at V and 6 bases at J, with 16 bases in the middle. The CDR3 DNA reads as TGCAGTGGAGTTCTAGCCTGGGGCAATGAGCAGTTCTTC. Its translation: CSGVLAWGNEQFF.

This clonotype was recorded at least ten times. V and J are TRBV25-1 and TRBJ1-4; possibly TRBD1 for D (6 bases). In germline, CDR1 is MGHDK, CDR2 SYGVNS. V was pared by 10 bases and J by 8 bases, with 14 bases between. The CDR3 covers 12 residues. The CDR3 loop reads CATTGTGEKLFF. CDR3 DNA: TGTGCCACCACAGGGACGGGCGAAAAACTGTTTTTT.

The CDR3 spells CASSYGDSGLAKLFF. CDR3 nucleotide sequence: TGTGCCAGCAGTTACGGCGATAGCGGCTTAGCAAAACTGTTTTTT. The chain recombines TRBV6-5 with TRBJ1-4, with no clear D. The CDR3 loop spans 15 amino acids. V was shortened by 2 bases and J by 10 bases, with 17 bases between the two germline ends. CDR1 and CDR2 from the germline V gene are MNHEY and SVGAGI.

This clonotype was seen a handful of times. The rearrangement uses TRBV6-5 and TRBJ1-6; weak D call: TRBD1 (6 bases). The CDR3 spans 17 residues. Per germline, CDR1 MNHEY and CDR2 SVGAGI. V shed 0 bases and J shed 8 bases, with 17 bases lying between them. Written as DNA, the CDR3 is TGTGCCAGCAGTTACTCGGGTGGTGCCGGGGGCCATTCACCCCTCCACTTT. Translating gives CASSYSGGAGGHSPLHF.

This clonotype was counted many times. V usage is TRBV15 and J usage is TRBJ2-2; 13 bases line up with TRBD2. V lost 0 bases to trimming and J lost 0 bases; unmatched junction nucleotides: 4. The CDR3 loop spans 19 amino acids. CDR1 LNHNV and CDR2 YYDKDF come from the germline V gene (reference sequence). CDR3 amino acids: CATSRDRGLAGANTGELFF. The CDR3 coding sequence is TGTGCCACCAGCAGAGATCGAGGACTAGCGGGAGCGAACACCGGGGAGCTGTTTTTT.

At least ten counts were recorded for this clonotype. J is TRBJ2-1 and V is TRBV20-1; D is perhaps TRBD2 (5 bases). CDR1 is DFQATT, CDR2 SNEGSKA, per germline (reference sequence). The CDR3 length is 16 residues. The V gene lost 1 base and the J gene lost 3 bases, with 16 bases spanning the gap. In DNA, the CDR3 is TGCAGTGCTAGAGTTAAAGGCCTAGCCCTCTACAATGAGCAGTTCTTC. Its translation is CSARVKGLALYNEQFF.

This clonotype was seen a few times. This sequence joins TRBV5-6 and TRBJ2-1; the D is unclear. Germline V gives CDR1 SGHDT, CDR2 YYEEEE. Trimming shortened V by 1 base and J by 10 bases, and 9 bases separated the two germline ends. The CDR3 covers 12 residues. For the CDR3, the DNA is TGTGCCAGCAGCTTGATAAAACGAGAGCAGTTCTTC. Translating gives CASSLIKREQFF.

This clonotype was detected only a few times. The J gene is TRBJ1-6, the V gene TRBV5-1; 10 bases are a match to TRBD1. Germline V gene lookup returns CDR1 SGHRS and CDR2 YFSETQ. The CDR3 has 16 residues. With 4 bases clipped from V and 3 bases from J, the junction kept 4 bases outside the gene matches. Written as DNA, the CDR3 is TGCGCCAGCAGCCTACGGACAGGGGGCTATAATTCACCCCTCCACTTT. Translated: CASSLRTGGYNSPLHF.

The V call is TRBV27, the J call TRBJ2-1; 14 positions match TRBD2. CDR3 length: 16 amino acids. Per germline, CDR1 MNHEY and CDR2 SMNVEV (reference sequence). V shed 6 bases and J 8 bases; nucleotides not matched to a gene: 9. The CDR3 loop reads CASSQTSGRGGYEQFF. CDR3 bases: TGTGCCAGCAGCCAGACTAGCGGGAGGGGGGGCTATGAGCAGTTCTTC.

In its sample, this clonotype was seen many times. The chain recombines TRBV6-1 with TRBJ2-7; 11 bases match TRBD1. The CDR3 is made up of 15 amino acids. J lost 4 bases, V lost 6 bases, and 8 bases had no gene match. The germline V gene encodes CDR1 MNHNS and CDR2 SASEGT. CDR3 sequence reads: CASRLSGQGAYEQYF. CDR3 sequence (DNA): TGTGCCAGCAGACTTTCAGGACAGGGGGCTTACGAGCAGTACTTC.

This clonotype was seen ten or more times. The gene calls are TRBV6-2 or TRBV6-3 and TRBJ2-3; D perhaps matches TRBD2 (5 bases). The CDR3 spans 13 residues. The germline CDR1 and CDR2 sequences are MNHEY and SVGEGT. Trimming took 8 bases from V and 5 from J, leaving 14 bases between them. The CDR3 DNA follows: TGTGCCAGCCGGACTCCTGGTCGAGATACGCAGTATTTT. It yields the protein CASRTPGRDTQYF.

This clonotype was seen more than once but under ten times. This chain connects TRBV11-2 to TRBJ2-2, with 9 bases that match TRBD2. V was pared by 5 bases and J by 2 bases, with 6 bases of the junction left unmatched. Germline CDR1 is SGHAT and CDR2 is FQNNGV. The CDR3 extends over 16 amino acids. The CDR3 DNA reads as TGTGCCAGCAGCCCCGCGGGGGGGATTAACACCGGGGAGCTGTTTTTT. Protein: CASSPAGGINTGELFF.

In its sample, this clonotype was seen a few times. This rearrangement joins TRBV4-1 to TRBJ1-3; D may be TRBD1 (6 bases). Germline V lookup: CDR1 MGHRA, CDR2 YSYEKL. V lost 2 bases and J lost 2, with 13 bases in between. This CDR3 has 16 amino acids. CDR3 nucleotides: TGCGCCAGCAGCCAAACCACCGGGGGCACTGGAAACACCATATATTTT. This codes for CASSQTTGGTGNTIYF.

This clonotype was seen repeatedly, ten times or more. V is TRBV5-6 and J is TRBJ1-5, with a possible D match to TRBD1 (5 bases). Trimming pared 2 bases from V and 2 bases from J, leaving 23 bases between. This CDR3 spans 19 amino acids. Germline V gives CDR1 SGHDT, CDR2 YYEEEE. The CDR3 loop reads CASSLSSAWGIAGNQPQHF. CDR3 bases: TGTGCCAGCAGCTTATCATCCGCGTGGGGGATTGCGGGCAATCAGCCCCAGCATTTT.

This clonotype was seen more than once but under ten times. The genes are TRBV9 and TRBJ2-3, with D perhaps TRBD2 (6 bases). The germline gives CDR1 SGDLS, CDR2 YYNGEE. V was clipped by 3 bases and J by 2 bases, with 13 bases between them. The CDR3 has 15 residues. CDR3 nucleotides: TGTGCCAGCAGCGCTAGCGTCGGATCCACAGATACGCAGTATTTT. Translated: CASSASVGSTDTQYF.

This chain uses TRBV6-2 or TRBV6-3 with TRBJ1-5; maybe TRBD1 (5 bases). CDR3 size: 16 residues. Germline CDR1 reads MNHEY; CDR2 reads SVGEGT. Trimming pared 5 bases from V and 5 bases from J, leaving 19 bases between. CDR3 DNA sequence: TGTGCCAGCAGTCCCGCGGGACGGAGGATCCATCAGCCCCAGCATTTT. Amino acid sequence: CASSPAGRRIHQPQHF.

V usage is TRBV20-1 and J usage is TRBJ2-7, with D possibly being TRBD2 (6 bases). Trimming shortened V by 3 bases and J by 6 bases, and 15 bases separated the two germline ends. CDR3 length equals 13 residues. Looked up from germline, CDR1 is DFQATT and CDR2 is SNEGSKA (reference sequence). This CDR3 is CSAREGNPSEQYF. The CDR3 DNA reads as TGCAGTGCTAGGGAGGGAAACCCGTCCGAGCAGTACTTC.

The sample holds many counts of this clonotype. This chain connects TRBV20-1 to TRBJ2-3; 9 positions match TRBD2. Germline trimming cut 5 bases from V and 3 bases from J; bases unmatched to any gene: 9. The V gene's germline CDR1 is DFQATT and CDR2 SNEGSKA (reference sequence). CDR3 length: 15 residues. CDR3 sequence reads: CSAGPAGGRTDTQYF. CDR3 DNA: TGCAGTGCTGGACCAGCGGGGGGAAGAACAGATACGCAGTATTTT.

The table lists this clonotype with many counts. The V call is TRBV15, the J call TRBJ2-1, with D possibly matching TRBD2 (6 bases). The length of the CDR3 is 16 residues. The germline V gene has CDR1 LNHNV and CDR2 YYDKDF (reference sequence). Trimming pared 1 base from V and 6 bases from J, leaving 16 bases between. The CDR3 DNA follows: TGTGCCACCAGCAGAGGAAGGAACGGGCGGGGCAATGAGCAGTTCTTC. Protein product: CATSRGRNGRGNEQFF.

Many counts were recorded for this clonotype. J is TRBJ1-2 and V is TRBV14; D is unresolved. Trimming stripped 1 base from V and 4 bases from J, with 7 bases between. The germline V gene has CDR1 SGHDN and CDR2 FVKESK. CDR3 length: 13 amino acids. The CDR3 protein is CASSQGVSYGYTF. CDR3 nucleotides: TGTGCCAGCAGCCAAGGAGTATCCTATGGCTACACCTTC.

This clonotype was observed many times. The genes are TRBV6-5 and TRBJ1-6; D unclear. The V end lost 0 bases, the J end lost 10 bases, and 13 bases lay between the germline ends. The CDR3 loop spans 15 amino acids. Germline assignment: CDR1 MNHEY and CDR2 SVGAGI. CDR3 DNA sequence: TGTGCCAGCAGTTACTCGGAATGGAATTTCTCACCCCTCCACTTT. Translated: CASSYSEWNFSPLHF.

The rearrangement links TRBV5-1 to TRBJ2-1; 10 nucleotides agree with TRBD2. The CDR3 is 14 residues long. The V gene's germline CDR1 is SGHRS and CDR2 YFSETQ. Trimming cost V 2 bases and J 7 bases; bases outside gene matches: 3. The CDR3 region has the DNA TGCGCCAGCAGCTTAATAGCGGGGGGTAATGAGCAGTTCTTC. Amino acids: CASSLIAGGNEQFF.

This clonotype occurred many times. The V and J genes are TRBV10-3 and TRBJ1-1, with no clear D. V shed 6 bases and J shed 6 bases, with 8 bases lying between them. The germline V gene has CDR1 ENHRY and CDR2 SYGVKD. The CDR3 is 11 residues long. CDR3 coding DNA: TGTGCCATCAGGACGGGAGCTGAAGCTTTCTTT. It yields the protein CAIRTGAEAFF.

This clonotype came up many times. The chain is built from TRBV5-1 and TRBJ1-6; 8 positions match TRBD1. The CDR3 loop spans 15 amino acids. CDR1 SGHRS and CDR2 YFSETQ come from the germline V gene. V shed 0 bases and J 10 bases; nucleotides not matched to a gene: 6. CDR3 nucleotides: TGCGCCAGCAGCTTGGTGACAGGGGTAAGCTCACCCCTCCACTTT. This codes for CASSLVTGVSSPLHF.

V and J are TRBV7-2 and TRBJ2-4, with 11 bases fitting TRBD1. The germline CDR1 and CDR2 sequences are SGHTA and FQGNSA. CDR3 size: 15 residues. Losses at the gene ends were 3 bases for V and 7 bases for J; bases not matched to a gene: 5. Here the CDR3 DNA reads TGTGCCAGCAGCTTGCGGACAGGGGGCGCGAACATTCAGTACTTC. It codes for CASSLRTGGANIQYF.

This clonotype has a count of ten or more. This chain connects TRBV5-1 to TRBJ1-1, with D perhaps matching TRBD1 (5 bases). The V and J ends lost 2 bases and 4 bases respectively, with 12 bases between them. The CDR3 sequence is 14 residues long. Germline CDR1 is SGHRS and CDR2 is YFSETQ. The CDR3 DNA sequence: TGCGCCAGCAGCTTAAAAAGGGGCGGCACTGAAGCTTTCTTT. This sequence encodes CASSLKRGGTEAFF.

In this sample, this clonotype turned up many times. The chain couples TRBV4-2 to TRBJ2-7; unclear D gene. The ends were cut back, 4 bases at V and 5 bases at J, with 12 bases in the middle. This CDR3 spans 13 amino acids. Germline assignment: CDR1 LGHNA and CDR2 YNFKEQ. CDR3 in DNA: TGTGCCAGCAGCCTTAAACCGTCGGACGAGCAGTACTTC. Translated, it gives CASSLKPSDEQYF.